These 18 T cell receptor beta chains were all obtained from the same sample, sequenced in a study of blood T cells in healthy people across ages. For the second PCR, which ran for roughly 6 to 12 cycles, a sample-barcoded 5' primer and a J-beta primer mix were used. MiXCR, applied by TCRdb to the 5' RACE reads, yields one record per CDR3 protein. Here the sample spans roughly 1,500,000 distinct CDR3 sequences, about 31% being singletons. Sample: blood. The receptors were sampled from a woman aged 25 to 39 in good health.

The rearrangement links TRBV28 to TRBJ1-4; D gene ambiguous. V was trimmed by 8 bases and J by 5 bases, leaving 15 bases between them. CDR1 is MDHEN and CDR2 is SYDVKM in the germline V gene. The CDR3 is 14 amino acids. The CDR3 reads CASRARQENEKLFF. CDR3 DNA sequence: TGTGCCAGCCGGGCCCGCCAGGAGAATGAAAAACTGTTTTTT.

This clonotype came up many times. The chain uses TRBV29-1 and TRBJ2-1; D unclear. The CDR3 extends over 14 amino acids. Germline V gene lookup returns CDR1 SQVTM and CDR2 ANQGSEA. V gave up 5 bases and J gave up 5 bases, with 16 bases separating them. CDR3 protein: CSVRGARINNEQFF. CDR3 sequence (DNA): TGCAGCGTTCGTGGAGCGCGGATAAACAATGAGCAGTTCTTC.

This clonotype was recorded many times. V gene TRBV20-1 combines with J gene TRBJ2-5; 8 bases are shared with TRBD1. CDR3 length equals 13 residues. Germline V gene lookup returns CDR1 DFQATT and CDR2 SNEGSKA (reference sequence). V was clipped by 2 bases and J by 4 bases; unmatched bases: 3. The CDR3 here is CSARQGAPETQYF. The CDR3 DNA sequence: TGCAGTGCTAGACAGGGGGCCCCAGAGACCCAGTACTTC.

J is TRBJ2-5 and V is TRBV7-9; 10 bases align to TRBD2. Trimming cost V 8 bases and J 3 bases; bases outside gene matches: 6. The CDR3 spans 14 residues. CDR1 and CDR2 (germline): SEHNR, FQNEAQ (reference sequence). The CDR3 protein is CASSQLAGKETQYF. In nucleotides, the CDR3 is TGTGCCAGCTCCCAACTAGCGGGAAAAGAGACCCAGTACTTC.

The chain joins TRBV20-1 to TRBJ1-1; D remains ambiguous. Trimming cost V 3 bases and J 3 bases, with 5 bases left between them. CDR1 and CDR2 from the germline V gene are DFQATT and SNEGSKA (reference sequence). The CDR3 runs to 11 residues. The CDR3 DNA follows: TGCAGTGCTAGTGCTTACACTGAAGCTTTCTTT. The encoded protein is CSASAYTEAFF.

With respect to this clonotype: A much larger clone lies one base from this, so it may be a read error. The chain joins TRBV29-1 to TRBJ2-7; D is unresolved. V lost 4 bases and J 5 bases, leaving 6 bases between the germline ends. The germline V gene has CDR1 SQVTM and CDR2 ANQGSEA. The CDR3 runs to 10 residues. In DNA, the CDR3 is TGCAGCGTTGTTTGCCACGAGCAGTACTTC. This gives the protein CSVVCHEQYF.

V and J are TRBV28 and TRBJ1-1, with D hard to call. The CDR3 loop spans 13 amino acids. V lost 4 bases and J 4 bases, leaving 10 bases between the germline ends. The V gene's germline CDR1 is MDHEN and CDR2 SYDVKM. CDR3 region: CASSSNLGTEAFF. DNA of the CDR3: TGTGCCAGCAGTTCCAACCTGGGCACTGAAGCTTTCTTT.

This clonotype showed up just a few times. The chain couples TRBV5-1 to TRBJ1-1; D gene unclear. Germline V gene data show CDR1 as SGHRS and CDR2 as YFSETQ. The CDR3 covers 15 residues. V lost 1 base to trimming and J lost 1 base, with 11 bases between them. The CDR3 is CASSLQGEGNTEAFF. The CDR3 DNA is TGCGCCAGCAGCTTGCAAGGTGAGGGGAACACTGAAGCTTTCTTT.

In this sample, this clonotype turned up a few times. The chain couples TRBV5-1 to TRBJ2-3, with 8 bases aligning to TRBD2. The CDR3 has 18 amino acids. From germline, CDR1 is SGHRS and CDR2 YFSETQ. J gave up 0 bases and V 0 bases, and 9 bases lay outside the gene matches. In DNA, the CDR3 is TGCGCCAGCAGCTTGGCACTTACTAGCGGTCTTAGCACAGATACGCAGTATTTT. Protein product: CASSLALTSGLSTDTQYF.

V gene TRBV15 combines with J gene TRBJ1-5; D remains ambiguous. From germline, CDR1 is LNHNV and CDR2 YYDKDF (reference sequence). This CDR3 has 15 residues. The V end was cut by 0 bases, the J end by 5 bases, with 11 bases between. CDR3 coding DNA: TGTGCCACCAGCAGAGATCGGGCAAGCGATCAGCCCCAGCATTTT. It specifies CATSRDRASDQPQHF.

The J gene is TRBJ1-1, the V gene TRBV27, with D maybe TRBD1 (6 bases). Germline values: CDR1 MNHEY, CDR2 SMNVEV (reference sequence). Deletions cut 1 base from V and 1 base from J, with 10 bases between. This CDR3 comprises 15 residues. The chain's CDR3 is CASSLWQGKNTEAFF. In nucleotides, the CDR3 is TGTGCCAGCAGTTTATGGCAGGGGAAGAACACTGAAGCTTTCTTT.

The V call is TRBV15, the J call TRBJ2-2, with D hard to call. This CDR3 comprises 15 residues. Germline loops: CDR1 LNHNV, CDR2 YYDKDF (reference sequence). The V end lost 4 bases, the J end lost 0 bases, and 9 bases lay between the germline ends. The CDR3 DNA is TGTGCCACCAGCAAGGTTCGTGCGAACACCGGGGAGCTGTTTTTT. It codes for CATSKVRANTGELFF.

The V and J genes are TRBV29-1 and TRBJ1-1; maybe TRBD1 (6 bases). Looked up from germline, CDR1 is SQVTM and CDR2 is ANQGSEA. Trimming stripped 7 bases from V and 4 bases from J, with 19 bases between. This CDR3 has 14 amino acids. In DNA, the CDR3 is TGCAGCGATCAACTCAGGGGTTATGGCACTGAAGCTTTCTTT. Translation gives CSDQLRGYGTEAFF.

This clonotype was observed a few times. The chain combines TRBV5-1 with TRBJ2-3, with a weak D call TRBD2 (6 bases). Deletions cut 0 bases from V and 2 bases from J, with 10 bases between. This CDR3 spans 15 amino acids. Per germline, CDR1 SGHRS and CDR2 YFSETQ. CDR3 amino acids: CASSLVGLFTDTQYF. CDR3 sequence (DNA): TGCGCCAGCAGCTTGGTCGGACTATTCACAGATACGCAGTATTTT. Variable domain in full (rest from reference TRBV5-1 and TRBJ2-3): KAGVTQTPRYLIKTRGQQVTLSCSPISGHRSVSWYQQTPGQGLQFLFEYFSETQRNKGNFPGRFSGRQFSNSRSEMNVSTLELGDSALYLCASSLVGLFTDTQYFGPGTRLTVL.

The rearrangement uses TRBV9 and TRBJ2-7; tentative D call: TRBD1 (5 bases). The V end was cut by 0 bases, the J end by 3 bases, with 13 bases between. Per the germline V gene, CDR1 is SGDLS and CDR2 is YYNGEE. This CDR3 is 15 amino acids long. The CDR3 bases are TGTGCCAGCAGCGTAGCGGCAGGGAATAACTACGAGCAGTACTTC. Its translation: CASSVAAGNNYEQYF.

The CDR3 nucleotides read TGCAGCGTTGAATGGACAGATTACAATGAGCAGTTCTTC. This sequence encodes CSVEWTDYNEQFF. This chain links TRBV29-1 with TRBJ2-1; TRBD1 is a possible D gene (6 bases). The germline V and J ends were trimmed by 2 bases and 4 bases, with 9 bases remaining between them. Per the germline V gene, CDR1 is SQVTM and CDR2 is ANQGSEA. The CDR3 runs to 13 residues.

The chain combines TRBV19 with TRBJ1-2; 8 bases are shared with TRBD1. In germline, CDR1 is LNHDA, CDR2 SQIVND (reference sequence). CDR3 length: 14 residues. V was pared by 3 bases and J by 7 bases, with 7 bases of the junction left unmatched. CDR3 nucleotide sequence: TGTGCCAGTAGTATCGGCCAGGGGGCAGGTGGCTACACCTTC. Encoded protein: CASSIGQGAGGYTF.

The CDR3 reads CASNLGLSNQPQHF. The CDR3 DNA reads as TGTGCCAGCAACCTAGGGCTGAGCAATCAGCCCCAGCATTTT. This chain joins TRBV12-3 or TRBV12-4 and TRBJ1-5; D is undetermined. V lost 7 bases and J lost 1, with 11 bases in between. The CDR3 extends over 14 amino acids.